This T cell receptor beta chain was sequenced during a study of cytomegalovirus exposure and HLA in healthy donors. General study points: In vitro experiments confirmed that three CMV-associated chains were specific for CMV antigens. A later analysis reportedly identified an Asian-associated ancestry cluster as carrying fewer N-insertions than the approximately 730-donor mean. A later analysis revealed that TCR association rates differed between HLA loci, peaking at DRB1 and bottoming out at HLA-C. The study put under 200 TCR beta chains on its list as cytomegalovirus-associated.

PCR used 60 Vbeta primers and 13 Jbeta primers. Method: immunoSEQ multiplex PCR; TCRdb's copy keeps in-frame clones and lacks some. The sample includes tens of thousands of clones, roughly 70% of them seen just once. This clone appeared a few times. What it binds is not known. The TCR comes from a man under 40 in good health and CMV-seronegative. Sequencing was done on a sample of PBMCs.

CDR3 sequence reads: CASSGQGQTIFSYEQYF. Written as DNA, the CDR3 is TGTGCCAGCAGCGGCCAGGGACAGACGATTTTCTCCTACGAGCAGTACTTC. This chain connects TRBV28 to TRBJ2-7, with TRBD1 identical over 7 bases. The germline V gene encodes CDR1 MDHEN and CDR2 SYDVKM. CDR3 length: 17 amino acids. V lost 6 bases to trimming and J lost 0 bases; unmatched junction nucleotides: 14.